Below are 25 T cell receptor beta chains sequenced from a single sample in a study of CD8+ T cells in alopecia areata. RNA was extracted and reverse transcribed into cDNA as the sequencing template. Profiling relied on immunoSEQ multiplex PCR, and the TCRdb table lists in-frame clones only, not all of them. Of tens of thousands of clones listed, 29% were seen once; the top ten hold 14% to 15%. Treatment specified: oral pan-JAK inhibitor, 5-10 mg twice daily. This specimen was CD8+ T cells sorted from blood, taken at week 4, from a patient treated with tofacitinib. These receptors were taken from a human donor with alopecia areata.

The V gene is TRBV29-1, the J gene TRBJ2-3, with 8 bases aligning to TRBD2. This CDR3 has 14 residues. CDR1 is SQVTM and CDR2 is ANQGSEA in the germline V gene. Germline trimming cut 6 bases from V and 4 bases from J; bases unmatched to any gene: 9. DNA of the CDR3: TGCAGCGTCGACAAGCGGGAGAGGCCAGATACGCAGTATTTT. Protein product: CSVDKRERPDTQYF.

This clone was found many times. This chain links TRBV6-1 with TRBJ2-7; D call uncertain. V gave up 0 bases and J gave up 3 bases, with 12 bases separating them. The CDR3 totals 15 residues. Per the germline V gene, CDR1 is MNHNS and CDR2 is SASEGT. As DNA, the CDR3 is TGTGCCAGCAGTGAAGCGGAAGGTACCGTCTACGAGCAGTACTTC. This translates into CASSEAEGTVYEQYF.

The table lists this clone with a few counts. This chain connects TRBV30 to TRBJ2-1, with 10 bases aligning to TRBD2. CDR1 is GTSNPN, CDR2 SVGIG, per germline (reference sequence). Trimming cost V 0 bases and J 12 bases; bases outside gene matches: 2. The CDR3 has 12 amino acids. In DNA form, the CDR3 reads TGTGCCTGGAGTGTAACTAGCGGGATGCAGTTCTTC. Translating it yields CAWSVTSGMQFF.

The genes are TRBV4-3 and TRBJ2-7; no clear D. V shed 3 bases and J shed 3 bases, with 15 bases lying between them. This CDR3 comprises 15 residues. Germline V gene lookup returns CDR1 LGHNA and CDR2 YSLEER. Written as DNA, the CDR3 is TGCGCCAGCAGCCAGTCATTGACTTCGAACTACGAGCAGTACTTC. Translated, it gives CASSQSLTSNYEQYF.

The chain employs TRBV10-3 and TRBJ2-2; TRBD2 might be the D (6 bases). V was cut by 3 bases and J by 6 bases, with 11 bases left in between. Germline V gene sequence: CDR1 ENHRY, CDR2 SYGVKD. The CDR3 spans 14 residues. CDR3 nucleotides: TGTGCCATCAGTGACGGGGGAGTGGCCGGGGAGCTGTTTTTT. Encoded protein: CAISDGGVAGELFF.

About this clone itself: One junction end disagrees with the germline gene, perhaps due to a read error. This chain joins TRBV7-8 and TRBJ2-5; 9 positions match TRBD1. Germline CDR1 reads SGHVS; CDR2 reads FQNEAQ. There are 13 residues in the CDR3. Here the CDR3 DNA reads TGTGCCAGCAGCTTAGTACAGGGGGCTTGGGGTGACTTC. Amino acid sequence: CASSLVQGAWGDF.

This chain uses TRBV29-1 with TRBJ2-7; 7 bases map to TRBD2. In germline, CDR1 is SQVTM, CDR2 ANQGSEA. V shed 7 bases, J shed 1 base, and the junction held 7 bases outside the gene matches. CDR3 length equals 13 residues. The CDR3 region is CSGRSGDSYEQYF. The DNA for the CDR3 is TGCAGCGGACGGAGCGGGGATTCCTACGAGCAGTACTTC.

The chain links TRBV29-1 to TRBJ2-7, with a weak D call TRBD1 (6 bases). This CDR3 is 13 amino acids long. Germline CDR1 is SQVTM and CDR2 is ANQGSEA. Trimming cost V 3 bases and J 0 bases, with 9 bases left between them. In DNA, the CDR3 is TGCAGCGTTGAGACAGGAAGCTCCTACGAGCAGTACTTC. Translated: CSVETGSSYEQYF.

As to this clone: The same CDR3 is also encoded by other DNA sequences in this sample. This sequence joins TRBV29-1 and TRBJ2-1; unclear D gene. Trimming left V 6 bases short and J 4 bases short, with 7 bases between. CDR3 length equals 11 residues. Germline assignment: CDR1 SQVTM and CDR2 ANQGSEA. The CDR3 DNA is TGCAGCGTACCTAGGTACAATGAGCAGTTCTTC. This translates into CSVPRYNEQFF.

In its sample, this clone was seen a few times. V gene TRBV19 combines with J gene TRBJ1-2; perhaps TRBD1 as D (5 bases). Germline CDR1 is LNHDA and CDR2 is SQIVND (reference sequence). The CDR3 runs to 13 residues. The ends were cut back, 5 bases at V and 8 bases at J, with 15 bases in the middle. The CDR3, as DNA: TGTGCCAGTAGTCAGGGACGTGGGAGCGGCTACACCTTC. It codes for CASSQGRGSGYTF. Variable domain in full (rest from reference TRBV19 and TRBJ1-2): DGGITQSPKYLFRKEGQNVTLSCEQNLNHDAMYWYRQDPGQGLRLIYYSQIVNDFQKGDIAEGYSVSREKKESFPLTVTSAQKNPTAFYLCASSQGRGSGYTFGSGTRLTVV.

This clone was counted between two and nine times. The chain carries TRBV29-1 and TRBJ1-1; D gene uncertain. The CDR3 sequence is 13 residues long. V lost 8 bases, J lost 4 bases, and 17 bases lay in between. Per germline, CDR1 SQVTM and CDR2 ANQGSEA. The CDR3 DNA is TGCAGCATCTCATCGGAGGTCGGCACTGAAGCTTTCTTT. Amino acids: CSISSEVGTEAFF.

DNA of the CDR3: TGTGCCAGCAGCCTCCCCTCCTACGAGCAGTACTTC. Translation gives CASSLPSYEQYF. The chain employs TRBV28 and TRBJ2-7; D call uncertain. CDR1 and CDR2 from the germline V gene are MDHEN and SYDVKM. The CDR3 runs 12 residues. V shed 6 bases and J shed 0 bases, with 6 bases lying between them.

To note about this clone: The sample carries other DNA sequences with the same CDR3. V gene TRBV30 combines with J gene TRBJ1-2; weak D call: TRBD1 (6 bases). CDR1 and CDR2 (germline): GTSNPN, SVGIG (reference sequence). The CDR3 extends over 12 amino acids. Trimming removed 5 bases from V and 3 bases from J, with 10 bases in between. Here the CDR3 DNA reads TGTGCCTGGTCGACAGGTGACTATGGCTACACCTTC. The encoded protein is CAWSTGDYGYTF.

This chain joins TRBV30 and TRBJ1-5; a possible D gene is TRBD1 (6 bases). The CDR3 consists of 15 residues. Germline V gives CDR1 GTSNPN, CDR2 SVGIG (reference sequence). V gave up 1 base and J gave up 11 bases, with 21 bases separating them. CDR3 DNA sequence: TGTGCCTGGAGTGAACAGGGTGAACTTTTCGTGGCCCAGCATTTT. Its translation: CAWSEQGELFVAQHF.

This clone was counted between two and nine times. The chain links TRBV30 to TRBJ2-2; D gene unclear. From germline, CDR1 is GTSNPN and CDR2 SVGIG (reference sequence). Between the trimmed V and J ends, which lost 2 bases and 9 bases, there was a span of 10 bases. The CDR3 consists of 12 residues. The CDR3 DNA reads TGTGCCTGGAGTATTTCAACGCGGGAGCTGTTTTTT. This codes for CAWSISTRELFF.

The table lists this clone with a count of one. The rearrangement links TRBV7-3 to TRBJ2-3; D possibly corresponds to TRBD2 (5 bases). The CDR3 covers 15 residues. The germline gives CDR1 SGHTA, CDR2 FQGTGA. V was trimmed by 9 bases and J by 3 bases, leaving 19 bases between them. CDR3 region: CASKRGGSLTDTQYF. In DNA, the CDR3 is TGTGCCAGTAAGAGAGGAGGATCTCTGACAGATACGCAGTATTTT.

This sequence joins TRBV27 and TRBJ1-1, with unresolved D. The V and J ends lost 3 bases and 4 bases respectively, with 12 bases between them. The CDR3 spans 14 residues. Germline V gene sequence: CDR1 MNHEY, CDR2 SMNVEV (reference sequence). CDR3 in amino acids: CASSLAKRGTEAFF. The CDR3 DNA sequence: TGTGCCAGCAGTTTGGCGAAGCGAGGCACTGAAGCTTTCTTT.

A few counts support this clone. The chain has TRBV5-1 and TRBJ2-1; possibly TRBD2 for D (7 bases). This CDR3 is 16 amino acids long. Germline lookup yields CDR1 SGHRS and CDR2 YFSETQ. Trimming cost V 1 base and J 6 bases, with 17 bases left between them. The CDR3 is CASSLRGGGPGNEQFF. For the CDR3, the DNA is TGCGCCAGCAGCTTGCGAGGGGGAGGGCCGGGCAATGAGCAGTTCTTC.

The J gene is TRBJ2-4, the V gene TRBV29-1, with D tentatively TRBD2 (6 bases). CDR1 and CDR2 from the germline V gene are SQVTM and ANQGSEA. The V end was cut by 2 bases, the J end by 5 bases, with 16 bases between. The CDR3 contains 15 residues. The CDR3 protein is CSVERRGTEQNIQYF. CDR3 coding DNA: TGCAGCGTTGAACGGAGGGGAACTGAACAAAACATTCAGTACTTC.

CDR3 protein: CASSAQDTPYNEQFF. Here the CDR3 DNA reads TGTGCCAGCAGCGCTCAGGACACACCTTACAATGAGCAGTTCTTC. The rearrangement joins TRBV6-1 to TRBJ2-1; D might be TRBD1 (5 bases). Trimming stripped 6 bases from V and 4 bases from J, with 16 bases between. The CDR3 loop spans 15 amino acids. Germline V CDR1 and CDR2: MNHNS, SASEGT.

This clone was observed a few times. This chain connects TRBV23-1 to TRBJ2-7, with D perhaps TRBD1 (6 bases). TRBV23-1 is an open reading frame whose function is uncertain. The length of the CDR3 is 14 residues. V was clipped by 0 bases and J by 5 bases, with 11 bases between them. CDR3 coding DNA: TGCGCCAGCAGTCAATCGGGACACCGGGACGAGCAGTACTTC. Translation gives CASSQSGHRDEQYF.

The rearrangement uses TRBV9 and TRBJ1-2, with 7 bases identical to TRBD1. Germline loops: CDR1 SGDLS, CDR2 YYNGEE. This CDR3 spans 12 amino acids. Trimming at V came to 3 bases and at J to 7 bases, leaving 3 bases not matched to a gene. CDR3 residues: CASSDRGSGYTF. The CDR3 region has the DNA TGTGCCAGCAGCGACAGGGGTTCTGGCTACACCTTC.

This clone was observed a few times. V usage is TRBV9 and J usage is TRBJ1-1; 7 bases agree with TRBD1. V lost 3 bases and J lost 6; bases outside the gene matches: 2. This CDR3 is built from 12 residues. From germline, CDR1 is SGDLS and CDR2 YYNGEE. The DNA of the CDR3 is TGTGCCAGCAGCGACCAGGGGGCTGAAGCTTTCTTT. As protein: CASSDQGAEAFF.

The chain combines TRBV30 with TRBJ2-7, with TRBD2 matching over 7 bases. V lost 0 bases to trimming and J lost 7 bases; unmatched junction nucleotides: 3. This CDR3 region has 12 residues. CDR1 and CDR2 from the germline V gene are GTSNPN and SVGIG (reference sequence). The CDR3 sequence is CAWSVSGREQYF. CDR3 nucleotides: TGTGCCTGGAGTGTATCCGGGAGGGAGCAGTACTTC.

The rearrangement joins TRBV29-1 to TRBJ2-1; D may be TRBD2 (5 bases). V was clipped by 7 bases and J by 2 bases, with 18 bases between them. This CDR3 has 15 residues. Germline V gives CDR1 SQVTM, CDR2 ANQGSEA. CDR3 protein: CSDVSSGQAYNEQFF. CDR3 coding DNA: TGCAGCGACGTTAGCAGCGGCCAAGCCTACAATGAGCAGTTCTTC.